A few counts support the clone carrying this T cell receptor beta chain. No antigen is known for it. The ends lost 10 bases at V and 1 base at J; junction bases unmatched: 14. This CDR3 has 16 residues. CDR1 is ENHRY and CDR2 is SYGVKD in the germline V gene. These data come from a study of T-cell reconstitution after alpha-beta-depleted transplantation in children. Findings of the study overall: Elevated TCRbeta diversity at day 60 was traced, in some patients, to surviving recipient T cells and thymic progenitors. As was reported, about two months after transplant, alpha-beta T cells came from several hundred expanded graft clones. A year post-transplant, T-cell counts and diversity derived mostly from newly produced T cells.

For TCRbeta, the library was prepared with unique molecular identifiers. TCRdb processed the PCR reads anew with MiXCR; each CDR3 protein has one entry. The data contain around 960,000 distinct CDR3 sequences, about 31% of them seen just once; the ten biggest clones take up 28%. The chain links TRBV10-3 to TRBJ2-5; 8 bases align to TRBD1. The origin of this receptor is a boy younger than two who had a stem cell transplant for SCID, so the T cells may come from the graft donor. Specimen: PBMCs, mostly from graft donor cells, collected 360 days after TCRalphabeta/CD19-depleted stem cell transplant. The CDR3 coding sequence is TGTGCCACACTACATGGACAGGGAGGCGTCCAAGAGACCCAGTACTTC. Residues: CATLHGQGGVQETQYF.